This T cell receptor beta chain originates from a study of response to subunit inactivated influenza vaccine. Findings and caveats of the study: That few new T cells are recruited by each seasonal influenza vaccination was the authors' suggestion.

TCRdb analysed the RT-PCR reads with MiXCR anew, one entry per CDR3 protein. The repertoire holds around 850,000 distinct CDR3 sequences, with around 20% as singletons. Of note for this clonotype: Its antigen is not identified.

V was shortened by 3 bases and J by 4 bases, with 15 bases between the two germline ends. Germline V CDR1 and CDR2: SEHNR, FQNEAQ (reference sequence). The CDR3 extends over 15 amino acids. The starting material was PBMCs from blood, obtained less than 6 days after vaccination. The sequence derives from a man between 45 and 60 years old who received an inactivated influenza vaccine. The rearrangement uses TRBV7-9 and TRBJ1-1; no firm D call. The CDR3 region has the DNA TGTGCCAGCAGCTTCAAGGAGAATTGGGTCACTGAAGCTTTCTTT. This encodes CASSFKENWVTEAFF.